Given below is one TCR beta chain in context. These data originate in a study of blood T cell repertoires in COVID-19. The protocol was immunoSEQ multiplex PCR, while the TCRdb copy is restricted to in-frame clones and leaves out a portion. The sample includes roughly 250,000 clones, about 85% of them seen just once. The sample taken for sequencing was PBMCs or T cells enriched from blood (not recorded which). The receptor was derived from a woman in her twenties or thirties with acute COVID-19.

The CDR3 nucleotides read TGTGCCAGTGGGCCCACATACGAGCAGTACTTC. Amino acid sequence: CASGPTYEQYF. The chain joins TRBV28 to TRBJ2-7; D unclear. The CDR3 totals 11 residues. Germline-derived CDR1 and CDR2 are MDHEN and SYDVKM. Trimming shortened V by 9 bases and J by 4 bases, and 10 bases separated the two germline ends. Complete variable domain (other parts from reference TRBV28 and TRBJ2-7): DVKVTQSSRYLVKRTGEKVFLECVQDMDHENMFWYRQDPGLGLRLIYFSYDVKMKEKGDIPEGYSVSREKKERFSLILESASTNQTSMYLCASGPTYEQYFGPGTRLTVT.